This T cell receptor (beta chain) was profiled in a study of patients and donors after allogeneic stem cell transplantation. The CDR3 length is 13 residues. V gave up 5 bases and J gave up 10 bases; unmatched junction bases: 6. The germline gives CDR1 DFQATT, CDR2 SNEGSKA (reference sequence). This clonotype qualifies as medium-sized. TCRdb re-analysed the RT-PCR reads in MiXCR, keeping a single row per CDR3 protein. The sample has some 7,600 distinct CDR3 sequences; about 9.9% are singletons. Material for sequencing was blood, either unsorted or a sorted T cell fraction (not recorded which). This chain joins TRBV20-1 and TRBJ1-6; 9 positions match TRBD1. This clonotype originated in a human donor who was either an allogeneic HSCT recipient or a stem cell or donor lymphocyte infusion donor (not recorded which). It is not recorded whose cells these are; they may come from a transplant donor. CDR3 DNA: TGCAGTGCTTCTACAGGGGGCGCCTCACCCCTCCACTTT. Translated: CSASTGGASPLHF.